This entry lists 11 T cell receptor beta chains sequenced from one sample in a study of shared clonotypes between healthy human individuals. Clones were sequenced by immunoSEQ multiplex PCR, and TCRdb holds only the in-frame ones, with some missing. In the table there are hundreds of thousands of clones, about two thirds of which are singletons. The sample comprised memory CD4+ T cells sorted from blood. The sample's subset: CD45RA-negative fraction. The receptors originated from a young woman in good health.

About this clone itself: Other DNA sequences of this sample code for an identical CDR3. The chain recombines TRBV5-1 with TRBJ1-4, with D possibly matching TRBD1 (5 bases). Germline V lookup: CDR1 SGHRS, CDR2 YFSETQ. The V end was cut by 2 bases, the J end by 5 bases, with 10 bases between. This CDR3 comprises 14 residues. The DNA of the CDR3 is TGCGCCAGCAGCTTAAGGGGACCGAATGAAAAACTGTTTTTT. Amino acid sequence: CASSLRGPNEKLFF.

This chain links TRBV28 with TRBJ2-5; D gene unclear. Trimming removed 6 bases at V and 6 bases at J, with 11 bases between. The germline V gene has CDR1 MDHEN and CDR2 SYDVKM. The CDR3 runs to 12 residues. The CDR3 DNA reads TGTGCCAGCAGCTCACGCGTTAAGACCCAGTACTTC. Translated: CASSSRVKTQYF. The whole variable domain, remainder taken from reference TRBV28 and TRBJ2-5, is DVKVTQSSRYLVKRTGEKVFLECVQDMDHENMFWYRQDPGLGLRLIYFSYDVKMKEKGDIPEGYSVSREKKERFSLILESASTNQTSMYLCASSSRVKTQYFGPGTRLLVL.

The chain employs TRBV29-1 and TRBJ2-1; 12 bases line up with TRBD2. Germline trimming cut 3 bases from V and 1 base from J; bases unmatched to any gene: 4. CDR1 is SQVTM, CDR2 ANQGSEA, per germline. There are 16 residues in the CDR3. CDR3 DNA: TGCAGCGTTGACCCGACTAGCGGGAGATCCTACAATGAGCAGTTCTTC. It codes for CSVDPTSGRSYNEQFF.

The CDR3 sequence: CASSRTSGGGNEQFF. As DNA, the CDR3 is TGTGCCAGCAGTCGGACTAGCGGGGGGGGCAATGAGCAGTTCTTC. This chain uses TRBV2 with TRBJ2-1; TRBD2 agrees at 15 bases. The CDR3 sequence is 15 residues long. The V gene end was trimmed by 5 bases and the J gene end by 6 bases; junction bases not matched to a gene: 2. Germline assignment: CDR1 SNHLY and CDR2 FYNNEI. Supplemented by reference TRBV2 and TRBJ2-1, the full variable domain reads EPEVTQTPSHQVTQMGQEVILRCVPISNHLYFYWYRQILGQKVEFLVSFYNNEISEKSEIFDDQFSVERPDGSNFTLKIRSTKLEDSAMYFCASSRTSGGGNEQFFGPGTRLTVL.

This clone was seen a handful of times. The CDR3 DNA follows: TGCGCCAGCAGCTCCAGGGGATCGGAAGGTGGGGAGCTGTTTTTT. This gives the protein CASSSRGSEGGELFF. The chain uses TRBV5-1 and TRBJ2-2, with D maybe TRBD1 (6 bases). CDR1 is SGHRS, CDR2 YFSETQ, per germline. The CDR3 is made up of 15 amino acids. V was cut by 3 bases and J by 8 bases, with 17 bases left in between.

The chain recombines TRBV28 with TRBJ2-2; TRBD2 might be the D (6 bases). Germline lookup yields CDR1 MDHEN and CDR2 SYDVKM. This CDR3 comprises 15 residues. Between the trimmed V and J ends, which lost 7 bases and 5 bases, there was a span of 17 bases. Here the CDR3 reads CASTSGGRGTGELFF. The CDR3, as DNA: TGTGCCAGCACTAGTGGCGGGCGGGGAACCGGGGAGCTGTTTTTT.

Remarks on this clone: At the DNA level, this CDR3 is encoded by other sequences in the same sample as well. CDR3 region: CASSVRGDDGYTF. The CDR3 DNA is TGTGCCAGCAGTGTCCGAGGGGACGATGGCTACACCTTC. The chain recombines TRBV2 with TRBJ1-2, with D maybe TRBD1 (5 bases). This CDR3 comprises 13 residues. V lost 4 bases to trimming and J lost 6 bases, with 12 bases between them. Germline CDR1 is SNHLY and CDR2 is FYNNEI.

This clone was seen only a few times. This chain uses TRBV19 with TRBJ1-1; the match to TRBD1 covers 8 bases. With 1 base clipped from V and 1 base from J, the junction kept 2 bases outside the gene matches. This CDR3 spans 15 amino acids. From germline, CDR1 is LNHDA and CDR2 SQIVND (reference sequence). CDR3 loop: CASSIADRANTEAFF. CDR3 DNA: TGTGCCAGTAGTATAGCGGACAGGGCGAACACTGAAGCTTTCTTT. Full variable domain (outside the CDR3, taken from reference TRBV19 and TRBJ1-1): DGGITQSPKYLFRKEGQNVTLSCEQNLNHDAMYWYRQDPGQGLRLIYYSQIVNDFQKGDIAEGYSVSREKKESFPLTVTSAQKNPTAFYLCASSIADRANTEAFFGQGTRLTVV.

The chain is built from TRBV10-2 and TRBJ1-2; the D is unclear. This CDR3 is 12 amino acids long. Germline V CDR1 and CDR2: WSHSY, SAAADI. V was trimmed by 6 bases and J by 5 bases, leaving 10 bases between them. Here the CDR3 reads CASRPRGYGYTF. The CDR3 bases are TGCGCCAGCAGGCCGCGTGGGTATGGCTACACCTTC.

This chain uses TRBV10-2 with TRBJ1-2; 7 bases line up with TRBD1. Germline V lookup: CDR1 WSHSY, CDR2 SAAADI. The ends lost 3 bases at V and 3 bases at J; junction bases unmatched: 7. This CDR3 region has 15 residues. CDR3 protein: CASSDRQGQYYGYTF. The CDR3 DNA follows: TGCGCCAGCAGTGACAGACAGGGCCAGTACTATGGCTACACCTTC.

In this sample, this clone turned up once. The CDR3 here is CASSRVGASYEQYF. The CDR3 nucleotides read TGTGCCAGCAGCCGTGTGGGCGCTTCCTACGAGCAGTACTTC. V and J are TRBV27 and TRBJ2-7, with D hard to call. Trimming left V 6 bases short and J 1 base short, with 13 bases between. The CDR3 length is 14 residues. Germline V gene data show CDR1 as MNHEY and CDR2 as SMNVEV (reference sequence).